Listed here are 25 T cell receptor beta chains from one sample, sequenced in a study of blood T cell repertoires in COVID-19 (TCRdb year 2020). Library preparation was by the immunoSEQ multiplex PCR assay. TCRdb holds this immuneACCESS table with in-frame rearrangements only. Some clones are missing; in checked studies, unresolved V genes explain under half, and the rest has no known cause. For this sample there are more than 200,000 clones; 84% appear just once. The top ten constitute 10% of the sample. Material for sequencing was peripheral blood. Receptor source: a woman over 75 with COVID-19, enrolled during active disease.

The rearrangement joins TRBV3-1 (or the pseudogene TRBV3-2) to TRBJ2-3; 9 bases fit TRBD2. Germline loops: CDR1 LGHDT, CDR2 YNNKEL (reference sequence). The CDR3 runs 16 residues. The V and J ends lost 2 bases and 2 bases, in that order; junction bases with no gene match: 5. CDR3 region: CASSQSGGHSTDTQYF. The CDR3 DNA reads TGTGCCAGCAGCCAAAGCGGGGGGCACTCCACAGATACGCAGTATTTT.

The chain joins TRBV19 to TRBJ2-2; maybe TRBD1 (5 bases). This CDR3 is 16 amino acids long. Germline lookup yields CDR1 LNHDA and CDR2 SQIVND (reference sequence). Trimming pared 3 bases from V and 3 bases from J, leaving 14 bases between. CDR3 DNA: TGTGCCAGTAGTATGAAATTTCCAGGGCACACCGGGGAGCTGTTTTTT. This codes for CASSMKFPGHTGELFF. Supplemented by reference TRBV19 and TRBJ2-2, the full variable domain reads DGGITQSPKYLFRKEGQNVTLSCEQNLNHDAMYWYRQDPGQGLRLIYYSQIVNDFQKGDIAEGYSVSREKKESFPLTVTSAQKNPTAFYLCASSMKFPGHTGELFFGEGSRLTVL.

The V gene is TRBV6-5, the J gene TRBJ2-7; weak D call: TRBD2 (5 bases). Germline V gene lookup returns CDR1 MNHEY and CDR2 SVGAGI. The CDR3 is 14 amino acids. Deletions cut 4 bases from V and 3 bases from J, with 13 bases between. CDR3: CASSSFHGVYEQYF. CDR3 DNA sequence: TGTGCCAGCAGTTCCTTCCACGGGGTCTACGAGCAGTACTTC.

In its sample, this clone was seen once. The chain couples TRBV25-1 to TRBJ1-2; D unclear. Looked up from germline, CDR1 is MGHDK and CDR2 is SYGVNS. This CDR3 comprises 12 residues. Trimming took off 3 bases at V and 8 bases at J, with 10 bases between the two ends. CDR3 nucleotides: TGTGCCAGCAGTGAGGCCAATCCGGGCTACACCTTC. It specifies CASSEANPGYTF.

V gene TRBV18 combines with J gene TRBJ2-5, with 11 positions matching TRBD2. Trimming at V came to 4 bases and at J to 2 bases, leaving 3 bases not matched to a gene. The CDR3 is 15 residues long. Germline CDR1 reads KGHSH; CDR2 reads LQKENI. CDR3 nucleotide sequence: TGTGCCAGCTCACAGGGACTAGCGGCTCAAGAGACCCAGTACTTC. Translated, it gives CASSQGLAAQETQYF. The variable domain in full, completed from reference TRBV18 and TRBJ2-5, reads NAGVMQNPRHLVRRRGQEARLRCSPMKGHSHVYWYRQLPEEGLKFMVYLQKENIIDESGMPKERFSAEFPKEGPSILRIQQVVRGDSAAYFCASSQGLAAQETQYFGPGTRLLVL.

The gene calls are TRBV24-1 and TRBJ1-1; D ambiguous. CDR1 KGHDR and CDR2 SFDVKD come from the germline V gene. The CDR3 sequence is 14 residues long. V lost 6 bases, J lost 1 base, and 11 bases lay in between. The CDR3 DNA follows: TGTGCCACCAGTAACGGGTACGGGAACACTGAAGCTTTCTTT. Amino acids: CATSNGYGNTEAFF.

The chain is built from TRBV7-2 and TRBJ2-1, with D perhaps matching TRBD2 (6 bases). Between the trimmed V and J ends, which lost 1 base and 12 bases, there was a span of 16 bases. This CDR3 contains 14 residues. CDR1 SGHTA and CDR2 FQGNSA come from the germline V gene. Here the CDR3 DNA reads TGTGCCAGCAGCTTAGATTATGGGACTGGGTGGCAGTTCTTC. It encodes CASSLDYGTGWQFF.

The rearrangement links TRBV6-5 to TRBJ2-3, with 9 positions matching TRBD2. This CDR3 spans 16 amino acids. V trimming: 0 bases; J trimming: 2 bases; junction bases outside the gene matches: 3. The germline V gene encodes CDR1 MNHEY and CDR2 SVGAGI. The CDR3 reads CASSYSTSGNTDTQYF. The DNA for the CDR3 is TGTGCCAGCAGTTACTCGACTAGCGGAAACACAGATACGCAGTATTTT.

Written as DNA, the CDR3 is TGTGCCAGCGGCCGGGGTGATAGCAATCAGCCCCAGCATTTT. Encoded protein: CASGRGDSNQPQHF. The genes are TRBV6-5 and TRBJ1-5, with D unclear. Deletions cut 8 bases from V and 0 bases from J, with 11 bases between. The CDR3 extends over 14 amino acids. In germline, CDR1 is MNHEY, CDR2 SVGAGI.

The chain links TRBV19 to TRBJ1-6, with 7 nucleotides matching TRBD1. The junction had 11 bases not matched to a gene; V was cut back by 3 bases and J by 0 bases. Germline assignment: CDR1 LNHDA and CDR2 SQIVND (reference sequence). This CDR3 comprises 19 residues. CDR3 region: CASSILHRGLSSYNSPLHF. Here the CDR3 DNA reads TGTGCCAGTAGTATCCTTCACAGGGGCCTTAGCTCCTATAATTCACCCCTCCACTTT.

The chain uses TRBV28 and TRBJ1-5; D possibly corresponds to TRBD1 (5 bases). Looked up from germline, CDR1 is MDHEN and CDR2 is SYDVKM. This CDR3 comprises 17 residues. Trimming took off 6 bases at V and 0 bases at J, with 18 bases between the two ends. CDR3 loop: CASSEPRPGLSNQPQHF. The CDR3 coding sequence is TGTGCCAGCAGCGAACCTCGACCGGGACTTAGCAATCAGCCCCAGCATTTT. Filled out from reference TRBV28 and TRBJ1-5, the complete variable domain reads DVKVTQSSRYLVKRTGEKVFLECVQDMDHENMFWYRQDPGLGLRLIYFSYDVKMKEKGDIPEGYSVSREKKERFSLILESASTNQTSMYLCASSEPRPGLSNQPQHFGDGTRLSIL.

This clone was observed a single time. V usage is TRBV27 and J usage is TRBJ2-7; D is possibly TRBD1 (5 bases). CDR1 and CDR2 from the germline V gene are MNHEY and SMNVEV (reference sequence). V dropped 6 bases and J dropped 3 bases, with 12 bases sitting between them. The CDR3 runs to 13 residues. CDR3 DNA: TGTGCCAGCAGGCCAAGGGGTGACTACGAGCAGTACTTC. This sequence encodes CASRPRGDYEQYF.

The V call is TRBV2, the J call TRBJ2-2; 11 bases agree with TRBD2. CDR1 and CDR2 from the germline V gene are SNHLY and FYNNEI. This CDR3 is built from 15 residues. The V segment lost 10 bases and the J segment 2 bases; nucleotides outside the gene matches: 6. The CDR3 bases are TGTGCCACTCGAACTAGCGGGGGTAACACCGGGGAGCTGTTTTTT. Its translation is CATRTSGGNTGELFF.

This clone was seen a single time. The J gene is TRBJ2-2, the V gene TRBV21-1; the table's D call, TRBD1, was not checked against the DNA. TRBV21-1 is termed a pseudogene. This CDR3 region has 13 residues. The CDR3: CASTQGNTGELFF. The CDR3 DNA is TGTGCCAGCACCCAGGGCAACACCGGGGAGCTGTTTTTT.

CDR3 region: CASSRTVAKNIQYF. Written as DNA, the CDR3 is TGTGCCAGCAGTAGGACTGTAGCCAAAAACATTCAGTACTTC. The chain employs TRBV5-5 and TRBJ2-4; D is possibly TRBD2 (5 bases). The ends were cut back, 5 bases at V and 0 bases at J, with 9 bases in the middle. The CDR3 has 14 residues. Germline V gene sequence: CDR1 SGHKS, CDR2 YYEKEE (reference sequence).

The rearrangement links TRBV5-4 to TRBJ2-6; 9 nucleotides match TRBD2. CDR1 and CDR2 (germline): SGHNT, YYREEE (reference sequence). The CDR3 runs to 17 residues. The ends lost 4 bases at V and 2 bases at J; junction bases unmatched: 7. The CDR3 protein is CASSQGGGATGANVLTF. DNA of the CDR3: TGTGCCAGCAGCCAGGGCGGGGGGGCAACTGGGGCCAACGTCCTGACTTTC. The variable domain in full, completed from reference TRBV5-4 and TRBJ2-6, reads ETGVTQSPTHLIKTRGQQVTLRCSSQSGHNTVSWYQQALGQGPQFIFQYYREEENGRGNFPPRFSGLQFPNYSSELNVNALELDDSALYLCASSQGGGATGANVLTFGAGSRLTVL.

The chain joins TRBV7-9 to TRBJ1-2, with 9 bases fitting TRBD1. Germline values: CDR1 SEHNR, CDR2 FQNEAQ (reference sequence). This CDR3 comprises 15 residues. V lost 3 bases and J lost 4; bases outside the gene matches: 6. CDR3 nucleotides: TGTGCCAGCAGCTTGAAGGACAGGGGTATCTATGGCTACACCTTC. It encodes CASSLKDRGIYGYTF.

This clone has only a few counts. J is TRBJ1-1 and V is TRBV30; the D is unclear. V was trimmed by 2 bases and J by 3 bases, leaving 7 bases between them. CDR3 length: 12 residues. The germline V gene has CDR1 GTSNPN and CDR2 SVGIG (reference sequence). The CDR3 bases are TGTGCCTGGAGTAACAGAGACACTGAAGCTTTCTTT. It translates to CAWSNRDTEAFF.

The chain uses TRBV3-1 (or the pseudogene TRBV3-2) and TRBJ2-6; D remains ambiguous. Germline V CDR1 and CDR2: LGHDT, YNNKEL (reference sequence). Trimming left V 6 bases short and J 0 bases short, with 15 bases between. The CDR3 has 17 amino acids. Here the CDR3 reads CASSLRQVLSGANVLTF. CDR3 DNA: TGTGCCAGCAGTCTCCGGCAGGTCCTCTCTGGGGCCAACGTCCTGACTTTC.

CDR3 amino acids: CASREDRGHVSPLHF. The CDR3 DNA is TGTGCCAGCAGGGAGGACAGGGGGCACGTTTCACCCCTCCACTTT. The chain uses TRBV2 and TRBJ1-6; 11 bases are a match to TRBD1. Germline CDR1 and CDR2: SNHLY and FYNNEI. The CDR3 runs to 15 residues. J was trimmed by 9 bases and V by 6 bases; bases with no gene match: 7.

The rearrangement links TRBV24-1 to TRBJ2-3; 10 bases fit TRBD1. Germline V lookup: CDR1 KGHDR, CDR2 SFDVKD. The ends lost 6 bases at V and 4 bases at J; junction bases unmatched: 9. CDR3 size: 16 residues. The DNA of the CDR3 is TGTGCCACCAGTCTCTCAAGGACAGGGGGGTCAGATACGCAGTATTTT. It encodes CATSLSRTGGSDTQYF.

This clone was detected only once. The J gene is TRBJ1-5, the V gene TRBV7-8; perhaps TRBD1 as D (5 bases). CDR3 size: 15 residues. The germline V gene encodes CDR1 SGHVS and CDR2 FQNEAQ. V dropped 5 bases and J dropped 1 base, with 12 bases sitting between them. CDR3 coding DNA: TGTGCCAGCAGCCCTCTGACAGTGAGCAATCAGCCCCAGCATTTT. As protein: CASSPLTVSNQPQHF.

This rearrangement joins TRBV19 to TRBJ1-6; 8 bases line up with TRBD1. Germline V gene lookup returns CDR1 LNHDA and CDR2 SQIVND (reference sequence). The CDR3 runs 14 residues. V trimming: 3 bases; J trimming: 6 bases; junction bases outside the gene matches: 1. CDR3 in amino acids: CASSITGGNSPLHF. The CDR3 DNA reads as TGTGCCAGTAGTATCACAGGGGGTAATTCACCCCTCCACTTT.

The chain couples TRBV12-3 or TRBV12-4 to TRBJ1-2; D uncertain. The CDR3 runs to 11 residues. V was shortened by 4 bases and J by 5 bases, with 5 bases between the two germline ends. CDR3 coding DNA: TGTGCCAGCAGTTCAGATTATGGCTACACCTTC. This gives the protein CASSSDYGYTF.

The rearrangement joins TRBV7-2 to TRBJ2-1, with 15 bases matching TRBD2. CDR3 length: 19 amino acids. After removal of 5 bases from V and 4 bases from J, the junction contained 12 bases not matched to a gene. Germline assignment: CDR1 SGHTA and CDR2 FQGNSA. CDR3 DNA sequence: TGTGCCAGCAGCAACAAGTGGACTAGCGGGGGGGATGGGTACAATGAGCAGTTCTTC. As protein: CASSNKWTSGGDGYNEQFF.